The 21 T cell receptor beta chains below were found in one sample sequenced in a study of blood T cell repertoires in COVID-19. Data came from immunoSEQ multiplex PCR; TCRdb stores just in-frame clones and leaves some out. The table lists more than 250,000 clones, about 82% of them singletons, with about 1.7% in the top ten. Sequenced material: peripheral blood. The source is a woman aged 45-65 years with acute or convalescent COVID-19.

This clone appeared a few times. The chain has TRBV7-2 and TRBJ1-5; 7 bases line up with TRBD1. Per the germline V gene, CDR1 is SGHTA and CDR2 is FQGNSA. V lost 2 bases and J lost 1; bases outside the gene matches: 2. This CDR3 has 15 residues. This chain's CDR3 is CASSLKTGSNQPQHF. CDR3 nucleotide sequence: TGTGCCAGCAGCTTAAAGACAGGGAGCAATCAGCCCCAGCATTTT.

The chain employs TRBV24-1 and TRBJ2-3; the D gene is possibly TRBD2 (6 bases). The CDR3 has 15 residues. V was trimmed by 9 bases and J by 2 bases, leaving 17 bases between them. Germline loops: CDR1 KGHDR, CDR2 SFDVKD. The CDR3 DNA reads as TGTGCCACCTCCGGCTGGGGGGACGACACAGATACGCAGTATTTT. This encodes CATSGWGDDTDTQYF.

The rearrangement joins TRBV5-4 to TRBJ1-4; 8 bases align to TRBD1. The junction had 1 base not matched to a gene; V was cut back by 2 bases and J by 1 base. CDR3 length equals 15 residues. The germline CDR1 and CDR2 sequences are SGHNT and YYREEE (reference sequence). CDR3 nucleotide sequence: TGTGCCAGCAGCTTAGGGACAGGAACTAATGAAAAACTGTTTTTT. It translates to CASSLGTGTNEKLFF.

J is TRBJ1-4 and V is TRBV4-1, with 9 bases lining up with TRBD1. V was clipped by 4 bases and J by 8 bases; unmatched bases: 11. This CDR3 region has 16 residues. Looked up from germline, CDR1 is MGHRA and CDR2 is YSYEKL. CDR3 DNA sequence: TGCGCCAGCAGCCTGGGGGACAGGGCATGGAGGGAAAAACTGTTTTTT. Its translation is CASSLGDRAWREKLFF.

This chain connects TRBV5-1 to TRBJ2-2, with 8 bases lining up with TRBD1. V lost 1 base to trimming and J lost 4 bases; unmatched junction nucleotides: 3. Looked up from germline, CDR1 is SGHRS and CDR2 is YFSETQ. CDR3 length: 15 residues. In nucleotides, the CDR3 is TGCGCCAGCAGCTTGATTACAGGGGGCACCGGGGAGCTGTTTTTT. The encoded protein is CASSLITGGTGELFF.

The chain couples TRBV7-8 to TRBJ1-1, with D perhaps matching TRBD1 (6 bases). Per germline, CDR1 SGHVS and CDR2 FQNEAQ. Trimming cost V 0 bases and J 5 bases, with 13 bases left between them. The CDR3 contains 15 residues. The CDR3 region has the DNA TGTGCCAGCAGCTTAGCGACCCTAAGGGGGACTGAAGCTTTCTTT. Protein: CASSLATLRGTEAFF.

CDR3 residues: CASSLGATSTDTQYF. CDR3 DNA sequence: TGCGCCAGCAGCTTGGGGGCAACTAGCACAGATACGCAGTATTTT. The V call is TRBV5-1, the J call TRBJ2-3; D is unresolved. CDR3 length: 15 amino acids. Germline assignment: CDR1 SGHRS and CDR2 YFSETQ. Between the trimmed V and J ends, which lost 0 bases and 0 bases, there was a span of 8 bases.

The gene calls are TRBV5-1 and TRBJ2-7; the match to TRBD1 covers 9 bases. J gave up 3 bases and V 0 bases, and 4 bases lay outside the gene matches. The germline gives CDR1 SGHRS, CDR2 YFSETQ. The CDR3 loop spans 15 amino acids. CDR3 DNA: TGCGCCAGCAGCTTGGTTGCGACAGGGGGCTACGAGCAGTACTTC. Its protein product is CASSLVATGGYEQYF.

This clone occurred a few times. V usage is TRBV7-9 and J usage is TRBJ2-2; tentative D call: TRBD2 (6 bases). Trimming took 7 bases from V and 1 from J, leaving 10 bases between them. Germline V CDR1 and CDR2: SEHNR, FQNEAQ (reference sequence). The CDR3 is made up of 14 amino acids. The CDR3 loop reads CASTLGGNTGELFF. CDR3 DNA sequence: TGTGCCAGCACCCTCGGGGGGAACACCGGGGAGCTGTTTTTT.

The V and J genes are TRBV29-1 and TRBJ2-2; TRBD2 matches 8 bases. This CDR3 comprises 16 residues. The V segment lost 6 bases and the J segment 0 bases; nucleotides outside the gene matches: 9. Germline V gene sequence: CDR1 SQVTM, CDR2 ANQGSEA. In nucleotides, the CDR3 is TGCAGCGTCGAACTAGCGGAAGACGCGAACACCGGGGAGCTGTTTTTT. Its protein is CSVELAEDANTGELFF.

J is TRBJ2-1 and V is TRBV15; perhaps TRBD2 as D (6 bases). The germline V and J ends were trimmed by 0 bases and 0 bases, with 9 bases remaining between them. Germline assignment: CDR1 LNHNV and CDR2 YYDKDF (reference sequence). This CDR3 comprises 16 residues. For the CDR3, the DNA is TGTGCCACCAGCAGAGATCTCGGGGGCTCCTACAATGAGCAGTTCTTC. It codes for CATSRDLGGSYNEQFF.

The chain links TRBV7-2 to TRBJ1-3, with D possibly TRBD1 on 6 matching bases. This CDR3 has 15 amino acids. Germline V gene data show CDR1 as SGHTA and CDR2 as FQGNSA. V gave up 1 base and J gave up 4 bases, with 11 bases separating them. The CDR3 DNA reads as TGTGCCAGCAGCTTAGGAGGGGGTTCCGGAAACACCATATATTTT. Amino acid sequence: CASSLGGGSGNTIYF. Full variable domain (outside the CDR3, taken from reference TRBV7-2 and TRBJ1-3): GAGVSQSPSNKVTEKGKDVELRCDPISGHTALYWYRQSLGQGLEFLIYFQGNSAPDKSGLPSDRFSAERTGGSVSTLTIQRTQQEDSAVYLCASSLGGGSGNTIYFGEGSWLTVV.

The V call is TRBV7-3, the J call TRBJ1-5; D is ambiguous. Germline loops: CDR1 SGHTA, CDR2 FQGTGA. Trimming left V 5 bases short and J 6 bases short, with 11 bases between. CDR3 size: 13 residues. The CDR3 loop is CASSASQVQPQHF. The CDR3 nucleotides are TGTGCCAGCAGCGCCTCGCAGGTTCAGCCCCAGCATTTT.

The genes are TRBV20-1 and TRBJ2-3, with unresolved D. Germline V gene lookup returns CDR1 DFQATT and CDR2 SNEGSKA (reference sequence). This CDR3 has 11 amino acids. V was trimmed by 1 base and J by 5 bases, leaving 4 bases between them. CDR3 amino acids: CSARVRDTQYF. In DNA, the CDR3 is TGCAGTGCTAGAGTGAGAGATACGCAGTATTTT.

V gene TRBV19 combines with J gene TRBJ2-2; possibly TRBD2 for D (6 bases). This CDR3 has 13 amino acids. V was cut by 5 bases and J by 6 bases, with 10 bases left in between. The germline V gene encodes CDR1 LNHDA and CDR2 SQIVND (reference sequence). The CDR3 spells CASSPGLSGELFF. CDR3 DNA: TGTGCCAGTAGTCCCGGACTATCCGGGGAGCTGTTTTTT.

This clone was observed a single time. The chain has TRBV3-1 (or the pseudogene TRBV3-2) and TRBJ2-1; D not certain. Germline V gene data show CDR1 as LGHDT and CDR2 as YNNKEL (reference sequence). This CDR3 comprises 13 residues. Deletions cut 5 bases from V and 12 bases from J, with 17 bases between. CDR3 nucleotides: TGTGCCAGCAGCAACCTTCGGCAAACGGGGCAGTTCTTC. Amino acid sequence: CASSNLRQTGQFF.

CDR3 bases: TGTGCCAGCAGTTTCGTGGGGAGCGAGCAGTACTTC. Amino acids: CASSFVGSEQYF. The J gene is TRBJ2-7, the V gene TRBV27; perhaps TRBD2 as D (5 bases). With 3 bases removed from V and 6 bases from J, the gap between germline ends came to 9 bases. This CDR3 has 12 residues. CDR1 MNHEY and CDR2 SMNVEV come from the germline V gene (reference sequence).

This clone was seen more than once but under ten times. This chain connects TRBV19 to TRBJ1-5; TRBD1 matches 7 bases. Germline V gives CDR1 LNHDA, CDR2 SQIVND (reference sequence). The CDR3 covers 14 residues. Trimming at V came to 1 base and at J to 5 bases, leaving 2 bases not matched to a gene. DNA of the CDR3: TGTGCCAGTAGTATAGGGGGGACAGATCAGCCCCAGCATTTT. Residues: CASSIGGTDQPQHF.

The rearrangement joins TRBV24-1 to TRBJ1-4; 9 bases align to TRBD1. Losses at the gene ends were 3 bases for V and 5 bases for J; bases not matched to a gene: 3. Germline values: CDR1 KGHDR, CDR2 SFDVKD. This CDR3 is built from 15 residues. The CDR3 is CATSDPGTGNEKLFF. Here the CDR3 DNA reads TGTGCCACCAGTGATCCCGGGACAGGGAATGAAAAACTGTTTTTT.

The chain employs TRBV29-1 and TRBJ2-3; 7 nucleotides agree with TRBD2. Germline V CDR1 and CDR2: SQVTM, ANQGSEA. J was trimmed by 3 bases and V by 4 bases; bases with no gene match: 10. This CDR3 spans 15 amino acids. As DNA, the CDR3 is TGCAGCGTTGCTCGTCGGGGGGTAGGAACAGATACGCAGTATTTT. Translation gives CSVARRGVGTDTQYF.

The chain links TRBV11-2 to TRBJ2-5, with 9 bases fitting TRBD1. The V gene's germline CDR1 is SGHAT and CDR2 FQNNGV. The V segment lost 5 bases and the J segment 5 bases; nucleotides outside the gene matches: 9. The CDR3 has 15 amino acids. This chain's CDR3 is CASSPGQGLVETQYF. The DNA of the CDR3 is TGTGCCAGCAGCCCGGGACAGGGTCTAGTGGAGACCCAGTACTTC.